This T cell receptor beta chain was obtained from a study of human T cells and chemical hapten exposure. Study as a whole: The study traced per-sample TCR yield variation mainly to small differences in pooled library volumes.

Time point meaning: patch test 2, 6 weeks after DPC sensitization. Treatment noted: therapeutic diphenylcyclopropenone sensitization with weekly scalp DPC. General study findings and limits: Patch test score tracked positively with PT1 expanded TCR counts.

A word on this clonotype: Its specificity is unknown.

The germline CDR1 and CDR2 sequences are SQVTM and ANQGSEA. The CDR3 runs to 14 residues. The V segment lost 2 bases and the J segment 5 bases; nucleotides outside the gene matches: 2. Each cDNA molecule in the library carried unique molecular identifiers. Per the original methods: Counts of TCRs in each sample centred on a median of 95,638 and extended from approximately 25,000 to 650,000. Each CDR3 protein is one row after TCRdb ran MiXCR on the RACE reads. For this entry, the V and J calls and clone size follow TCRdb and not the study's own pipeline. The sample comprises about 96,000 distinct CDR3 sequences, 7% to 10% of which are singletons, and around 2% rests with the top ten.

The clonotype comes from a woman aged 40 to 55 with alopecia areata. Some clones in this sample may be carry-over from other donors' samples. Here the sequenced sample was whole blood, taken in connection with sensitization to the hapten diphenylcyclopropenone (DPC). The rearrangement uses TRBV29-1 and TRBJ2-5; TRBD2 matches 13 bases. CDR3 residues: CSVERLAGGETQYF. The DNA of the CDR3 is TGCAGCGTTGAACGACTAGCGGGAGGCGAGACCCAGTACTTC.